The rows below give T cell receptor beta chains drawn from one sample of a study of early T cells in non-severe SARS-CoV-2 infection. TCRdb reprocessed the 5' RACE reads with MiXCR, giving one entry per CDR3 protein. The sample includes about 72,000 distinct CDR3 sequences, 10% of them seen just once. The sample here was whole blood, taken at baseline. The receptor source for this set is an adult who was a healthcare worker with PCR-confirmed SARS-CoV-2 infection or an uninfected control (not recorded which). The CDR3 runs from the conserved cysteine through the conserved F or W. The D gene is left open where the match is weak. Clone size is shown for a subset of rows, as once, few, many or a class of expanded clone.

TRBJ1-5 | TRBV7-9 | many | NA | TGTGCCAGCAGCCTGGGCGGGGATCAGCCCCAGCATTTT | CASSLGGDQPQHF
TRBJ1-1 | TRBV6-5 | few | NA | TGTGCCAGCAGTTACTCGGAGGGGTACACTGAAGCTTTCTTT | CASSYSEGYTEAFF
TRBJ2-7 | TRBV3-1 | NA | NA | TGTGCCAGCAGCCCCACCCCCTACGAGCAGTACTTC | CASSPTPYEQYF
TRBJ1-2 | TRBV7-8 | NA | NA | TGTGCCAGCAGCTTTAGTTTACAGAAAAGCTATGGCTACACCTTC | CASSFSLQKSYGYTF
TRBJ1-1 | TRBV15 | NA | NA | TGTGCCACCAGCAGAGACCTAGGGGATTTCACTGAAGCTTTCTTT | CATSRDLGDFTEAFF
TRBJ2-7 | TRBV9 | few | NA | TGTGCCAGCAGCGTAGCTACAGGGTACGAGCAGTACTTC | CASSVATGYEQYF
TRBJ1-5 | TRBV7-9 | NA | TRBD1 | TGTGCCAGCAGCCCGACAGGGGCCCACAATCAGCCCCAGCATTTT | CASSPTGAHNQPQHF
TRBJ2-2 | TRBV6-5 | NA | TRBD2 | TGTGCCAGCAGTTATAGCGGGAAAGGGGGTACCGGGGAGCTGTTTTTT | CASSYSGKGGTGELFF
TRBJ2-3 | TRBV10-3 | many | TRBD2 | TGTGCCATCAGCGATTCACCGGGACTAGCGACAAGCACAGATACGCAGTATTTT | CAISDSPGLATSTDTQYF
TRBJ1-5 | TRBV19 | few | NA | TGTGCCAGTAGTATCGGCAACAATCAGCCCCAGCATTTT | CASSIGNNQPQHF
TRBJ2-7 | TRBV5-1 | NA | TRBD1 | TGCGCCAGCAGCTTACAGGGGGCCTCGAACGAGCAGTACTTC | CASSLQGASNEQYF
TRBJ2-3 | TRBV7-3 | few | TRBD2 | TGTGCCAGCAGCTTAGCGGGGGAGGCAGATACGCAGTATTTT | CASSLAGEADTQYF
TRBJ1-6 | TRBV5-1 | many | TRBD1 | TGCGCCAGCAGCCAGTCCCGGGACAGTTATTCACCCCTCCACTTT | CASSQSRDSYSPLHF
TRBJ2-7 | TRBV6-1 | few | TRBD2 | TGTGCCAGCACCTGGCTACTAGCGGACTCCTACGAGCAGTACTTC | CASTWLLADSYEQYF
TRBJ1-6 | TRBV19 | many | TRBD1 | TGTGCCAGCTCGGACAGGGCAAATTCACCCCTCCACTTT | CASSDRANSPLHF
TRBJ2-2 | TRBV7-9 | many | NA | TGTGCCAGCAGCTCAGCCGACAGAACCGGGGAGCTGTTTTTT | CASSSADRTGELFF
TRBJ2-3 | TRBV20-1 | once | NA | TGCAGTGCTATAAAGCTGGGGTTGGATACGCTGTATTTT | CSAIKLGLDTLYF
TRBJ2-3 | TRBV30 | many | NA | TGTGCCTGGAGTGTAAGCGATACGCAGTATTTT | CAWSVSDTQYF
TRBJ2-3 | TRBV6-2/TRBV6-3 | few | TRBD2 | TGTGCCAGCAACGAACTAGCGGGGGTACTTAGCACAGATACGCAGTATTTT | CASNELAGVLSTDTQYF
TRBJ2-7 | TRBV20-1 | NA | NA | TGCAGTGCTTTAGAGGGCGGAAATCTACGAGTGCAGTACTTC | CSALEGGNLRVQYF
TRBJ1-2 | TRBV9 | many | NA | TGTGCCAGCAGCGTAGATGGAGACGGCACCTATGGCTACACCTTC | CASSVDGDGTYGYTF
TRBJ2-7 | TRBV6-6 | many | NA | TGTGCCAGCAGATCCGGGACGGAGTACCCCTACGAGCAGTACTTC | CASRSGTEYPYEQYF
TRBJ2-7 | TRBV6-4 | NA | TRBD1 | TGTGCCACCTTAGGGGACAGGGGCAGGACCTACGAGCAGTACTTC | CATLGDRGRTYEQYF
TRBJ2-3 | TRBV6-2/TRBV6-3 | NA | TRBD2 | TGTGCCAGCTCCCTTTGGGGGGGACTCACAGATACGCAGTATTTT | CASSLWGGLTDTQYF
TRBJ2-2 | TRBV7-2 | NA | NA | TGTGCCAACAGCTCCGGGATCGGGGAGCTGTTTTTT | CANSSGIGELFF
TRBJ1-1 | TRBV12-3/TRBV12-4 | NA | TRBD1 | TGTGCCAGCAGTCGGGACAGGGTAAACACTGAAGCTTTCTTT | CASSRDRVNTEAFF
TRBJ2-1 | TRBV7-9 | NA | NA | TGTGCCAGCAGCGGACCCTACAATGAGCAGTTCTTC | CASSGPYNEQFF
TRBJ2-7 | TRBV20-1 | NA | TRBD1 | TGCAGTGCTAGTCGGGACAGGGGAACCTACGAGCAGTACTTC | CSASRDRGTYEQYF
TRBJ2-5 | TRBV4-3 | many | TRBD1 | TGCGCCAGCAGCCGCACGCAGGGGGCCCGGGAGACCCAGTACTTC | CASSRTQGARETQYF
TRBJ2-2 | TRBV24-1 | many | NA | TGTGCCACCGGATCTTCCAAGGACTTTCCTAACACCGGGGAGCTGTTTTTT | CATGSSKDFPNTGELFF
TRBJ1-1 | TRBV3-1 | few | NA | TGTGCCAGCAGCCAGAAGGGCGGCATGAACACTGAAGCTTTCTTT | CASSQKGGMNTEAFF
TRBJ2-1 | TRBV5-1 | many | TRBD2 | TGCGCCAGCAGCAAGACTAGCGGGGCCTACAATGAGCAGTTCTTC | CASSKTSGAYNEQFF
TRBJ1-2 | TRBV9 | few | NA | TGTGCCAGCAGCGAGGGGACGGAGATGAACTATGGCTACACCTTC | CASSEGTEMNYGYTF
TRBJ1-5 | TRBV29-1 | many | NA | TGCAGCGCAGGACAAGCCAATCAGCCCCAGCATTTT | CSAGQANQPQHF
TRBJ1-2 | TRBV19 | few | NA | TGTGCCAGTAGTATCAGGATTACAGGTTCAGGCTACACCTTC | CASSIRITGSGYTF
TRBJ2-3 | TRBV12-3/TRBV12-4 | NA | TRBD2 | TGTGCCAGCAGTCCCTCTAGCGGGGGGCTGTATTTT | CASSPSSGGLYF
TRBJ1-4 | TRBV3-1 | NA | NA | TGTGCCAGCAGCCCGGGACGAGGAGATGAAAAACTGTTTTTT | CASSPGRGDEKLFF
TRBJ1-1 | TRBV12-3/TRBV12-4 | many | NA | TGTGCCAGCAGTTTCGTGGCGGGTCATGAAGCTTTCTTT | CASSFVAGHEAFF
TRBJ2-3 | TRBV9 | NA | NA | TGTGCCAGCAGCGCTGAAACCGGGACCACAGATACGCAGTATTTT | CASSAETGTTDTQYF
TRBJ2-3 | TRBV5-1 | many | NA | TGCGCCAGCAGCTTGGCCGGAACTCTCACAGATACGCAGTATTTT | CASSLAGTLTDTQYF
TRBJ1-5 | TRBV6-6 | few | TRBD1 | TGTGCCAGCAGTTACGCCGGACAGGGGGCAGATCAGCCCCAGCATTTT | CASSYAGQGADQPQHF
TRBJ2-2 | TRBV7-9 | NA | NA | TGTGCCAGCAGCTTTAAGGGAACCGGGGAGCCGTTTTTT | CASSFKGTGEPFF
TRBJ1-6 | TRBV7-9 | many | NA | TGTGCCAGCAGCTTAGACGGTAATAATTCGCCCCTCCACTTT | CASSLDGNNSPLHF
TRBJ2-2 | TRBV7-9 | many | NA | TGTGCCAGCAGCCCAGAGGACGGATTCACCGGGGAGCTGTTTTTT | CASSPEDGFTGELFF
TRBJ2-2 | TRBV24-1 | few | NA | TGTGCCACCAGTGACCCCAAAAAGGCACATCCTTCGGTCACCGGGGAGCTGTTTTTT | CATSDPKKAHPSVTGELFF
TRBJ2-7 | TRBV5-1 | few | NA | TGCGCCAGCAGCTTCGACACAGCCTACGAGCAGTACTTC | CASSFDTAYEQYF
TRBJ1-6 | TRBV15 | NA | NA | TGTGCCACCAGAAGTCACAGACAGGATAATTCACCCCTCCACTTT | CATRSHRQDNSPLHF
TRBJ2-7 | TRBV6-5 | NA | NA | TGTGCCAGCAGTTACTCGACCCCCGCAGGAGCCGCTTACGAGCAGTACTTC | CASSYSTPAGAAYEQYF
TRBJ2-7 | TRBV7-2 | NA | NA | TGTGCCAGCAGCTTAGGACCTGGCGCCTACGAGCAGTACTTC | CASSLGPGAYEQYF
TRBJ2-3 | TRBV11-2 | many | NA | TGTGCCAGCAGCTCGACAGGAAACACAGATACGCAGTATTTT | CASSSTGNTDTQYF
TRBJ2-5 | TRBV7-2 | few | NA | TGTGCCACACTTCTCTCGGGCCAAGAGACCCAGTACTTC | CATLLSGQETQYF